The 10 T cell receptor beta chains presented below share a single source sample, sequenced in a study of spatial heterogeneity in lung cancer. The time point was: sample taken at primary tumor resection. TCRdb called the 5' RACE reads again in MiXCR, with one record for every CDR3 protein. The sample shows 17,000 or so distinct CDR3 sequences, 6.2% of them seen only once. Their antigen targets remain unknown. Study-level findings and limits: In tumors, expanded intratumoral alpha and beta TCR counts tracked mutation counts.

Sequences were derived from lung tumor tissue, sampled at surgery. Receptor source: a male donor with early-stage non-small cell lung cancer.

This clonotype was found many times. This chain links TRBV12-3 or TRBV12-4 with TRBJ2-7; TRBD2 agrees at 8 bases. Trimming took 5 bases from V and 5 from J; bases not matched to a gene: 5. The CDR3 sequence is 13 residues long. Here the CDR3 reads CASSTSGRDEQYF. For the CDR3, the DNA is TGTGCCAGCAGTACCAGCGGGAGAGACGAGCAGTACTTC.

The V gene is TRBV2, the J gene TRBJ2-7, with 7 bases aligning to TRBD1. CDR3 length equals 17 residues. The V gene's germline CDR1 is SNHLY and CDR2 FYNNEI. Trimming at V came to 6 bases and at J to 3 bases, leaving 17 bases not matched to a gene. CDR3: CASRENRGSRNLYEQYF. The CDR3 bases are TGTGCCAGCAGGGAAAACAGGGGATCGCGAAATCTCTACGAGCAGTACTTC. The full variable domain, in which reference TRBV2 and TRBJ2-7 provide the parts outside the CDR3, is EPEVTQTPSHQVTQMGQEVILRCVPISNHLYFYWYRQILGQKVEFLVSFYNNEISEKSEIFDDQFSVERPDGSNFTLKIRSTKLEDSAMYFCASRENRGSRNLYEQYFGPGTRLTVT.

This clonotype appeared many times. The chain uses TRBV2 and TRBJ2-2; 9 bases map to TRBD1. V lost 6 bases to trimming and J lost 4 bases; unmatched junction nucleotides: 6. The CDR3 consists of 15 residues. The germline gives CDR1 SNHLY, CDR2 FYNNEI. CDR3 region: CASSRQGESTGELFF. CDR3 sequence (DNA): TGTGCCAGCAGCCGACAGGGGGAGAGCACCGGGGAGCTGTTTTTT.

The sample holds a few counts of this clonotype. The rearrangement joins TRBV7-9 to TRBJ2-5; maybe TRBD2 (5 bases). V shed 5 bases and J shed 4 bases, with 23 bases lying between them. CDR3 length: 17 amino acids. Germline-derived CDR1 and CDR2 are SEHNR and FQNEAQ (reference sequence). CDR3 sequence (DNA): TGTGCCAGCAGCCCACGAACCCCGGGCAGCGAGGGAGAGACCCAGTACTTC. This encodes CASSPRTPGSEGETQYF.

This clonotype was seen repeatedly, ten times or more. The rearrangement joins TRBV9 to TRBJ2-3; D uncertain. This CDR3 is built from 12 residues. Germline CDR1 reads SGDLS; CDR2 reads YYNGEE. V dropped 4 bases and J dropped 6 bases, with 9 bases sitting between them. DNA for the CDR3: TGTGCCAGCAGCCCGTCCCGCGATACGCAGTATTTT. It codes for CASSPSRDTQYF.

Many counts were recorded for this clonotype. The chain employs TRBV20-1 and TRBJ1-4; the D is unclear. V lost 3 bases, J lost 1 base, and 12 bases lay in between. The CDR3 runs to 15 residues. The germline V gene encodes CDR1 DFQATT and CDR2 SNEGSKA (reference sequence). The CDR3 protein is CSARLLGVTNEKLFF. In DNA form, the CDR3 reads TGCAGTGCTAGGCTTCTCGGGGTAACTAATGAAAAACTGTTTTTT.

By proportion, this clonotype is medium-sized. The chain is built from TRBV5-1 and TRBJ1-1; D is uncertain. V lost 0 bases and J 1 base, leaving 10 bases between the germline ends. This CDR3 has 15 residues. Germline V CDR1 and CDR2: SGHRS, YFSETQ. The CDR3 DNA follows: TGCGCCAGCAGCTTGGAGCCCAGATCGAACACTGAAGCTTTCTTT. Encoded protein: CASSLEPRSNTEAFF.

Within the sample, this clonotype is medium-sized. This sequence joins TRBV29-1 and TRBJ2-7; 9 bases match TRBD1. V gave up 5 bases and J gave up 2 bases; unmatched junction bases: 7. The CDR3 extends over 14 amino acids. Per germline, CDR1 SQVTM and CDR2 ANQGSEA. The CDR3 DNA sequence: TGCAGCGTTCAACCGGGACAGGGCGCCTACGAGCAGTACTTC. As protein: CSVQPGQGAYEQYF.

This clonotype was detected many times. The chain has TRBV20-1 and TRBJ2-3; D gene ambiguous. CDR3 length equals 13 residues. The germline CDR1 and CDR2 sequences are DFQATT and SNEGSKA (reference sequence). The germline V and J ends were trimmed by 6 bases and 1 base, with 11 bases remaining between them. The CDR3 loop is CSAIQTGTDTQYF. As DNA, the CDR3 is TGCAGTGCCATTCAGACCGGCACAGATACGCAGTATTTT.

This clonotype was seen many times. The chain has TRBV20-1 and TRBJ2-3; the match to TRBD2 covers 8 bases. Germline CDR1 reads DFQATT; CDR2 reads SNEGSKA (reference sequence). The CDR3 runs to 15 residues. The V gene end was trimmed by 4 bases and the J gene end by 7 bases; junction bases not matched to a gene: 13. CDR3 sequence: CSAKETAGAPNTQYF. The DNA of the CDR3 is TGCAGTGCTAAGGAGACAGCGGGGGCCCCTAATACGCAGTATTTT.